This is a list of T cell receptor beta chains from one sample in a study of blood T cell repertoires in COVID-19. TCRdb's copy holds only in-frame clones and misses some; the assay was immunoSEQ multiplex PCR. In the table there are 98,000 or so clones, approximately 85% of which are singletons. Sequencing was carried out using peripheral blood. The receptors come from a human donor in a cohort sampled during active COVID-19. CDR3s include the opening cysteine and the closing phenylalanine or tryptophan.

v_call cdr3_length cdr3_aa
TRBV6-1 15 CASSEGQGSYNEQFF
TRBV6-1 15 CASSEARSGSYEQYF
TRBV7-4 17 CASSQAHFWSSYNEQFF
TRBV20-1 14 CSASPGTPGDIQYF
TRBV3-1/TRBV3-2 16 CASSLGPGFGGNTIYF
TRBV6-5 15 CASSYRIGGDGELFF
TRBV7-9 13 CASSLEGSLGYTF
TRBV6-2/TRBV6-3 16 CASSYPGLADTDTQYF
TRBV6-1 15 CASSESTSGKTEAFF
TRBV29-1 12 CSVFPPSRGIIF
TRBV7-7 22 CASSLGRHQGALPQRINQPQHF
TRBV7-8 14 CASSLTAKNTEAFF
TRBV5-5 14 CASSLGDRNTEAFF
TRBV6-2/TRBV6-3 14 CASSKSGGRHEQYF
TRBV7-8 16 CASSLPQGRSTGELFF
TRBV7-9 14 CASSLAGGANTIYF
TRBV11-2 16 CASSLASSGSGETQYF
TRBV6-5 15 CASSYSGQGATGYTF
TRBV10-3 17 CAISQSVEGQGSYGYTF
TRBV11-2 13 CASSIQVNSPLHF
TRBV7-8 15 CASSLAPGSGWPLHF
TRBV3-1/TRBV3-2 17 CASSQVVGAGGRETQYF
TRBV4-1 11 CASSQANEQYF
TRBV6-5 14 CASSRQGSNYEQYF
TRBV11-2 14 CASRGQGAVETQYF
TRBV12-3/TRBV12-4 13 CASSLYGEAEAFF
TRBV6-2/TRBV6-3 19 CASSYSLQVRTGEEETQYF
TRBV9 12 CASTGQGDTIYF
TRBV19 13 CASRLTGSYGYTF
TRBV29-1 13 CSVKGQTNTEAFF
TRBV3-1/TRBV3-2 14 CASSQGGFNQPQHF
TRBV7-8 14 CASSLRLTTDTQYF
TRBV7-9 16 CAQAPGGASGYNEQFF
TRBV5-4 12 CASSLTGDEQYF
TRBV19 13 CASRDTNTGELFF
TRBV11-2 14 CASSQSQTGTEAFF
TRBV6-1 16 CASSEVGPNRADTQYF
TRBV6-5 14 CASSRYGAGNTIYF
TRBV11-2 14 CASSPYSGSGELFF
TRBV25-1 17 CASSLGARPASTDTQYF
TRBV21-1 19 CASSLCRRQGADNNQPQHF
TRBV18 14 CASQGLAGVNEQFF
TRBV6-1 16 CASSEIAGGGKNIQYF
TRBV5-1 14 CASSPGTGFYEQYF
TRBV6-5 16 CASSYGAGGPQNEQFF
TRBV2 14 CASSYSIAGNTIYF
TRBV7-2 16 CASSLDGGGVSYEQYF
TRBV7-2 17 CASSWTGLSPMNTEAFF
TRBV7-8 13 CASSRDGHYEQYF
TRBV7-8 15 CASSPWAGGTYEQYF